Given below is one T cell receptor (beta chain) in context. This sample is part of a study of blood T cell repertoires in COVID-19. Overall study context: Donors in the United States, Italy and Spain gave samples during acute or convalescent COVID-19.

Cohorts were based on clinical histories the participants reported. The assay was immunoSEQ multiplex PCR, and TCRdb's table has in-frame clones only and misses some. The sample includes almost 400,000 clones, approximately 87% of them seen just once. The CDR3 extends over 13 amino acids. Germline lookup yields CDR1 SGHAT and CDR2 FQNNGV. Losses at the gene ends were 5 bases for V and 4 bases for J; bases not matched to a gene: 3. Sequencing input: PBMCs or T cells enriched from blood (not recorded which). The chain employs TRBV11-2 and TRBJ2-7, with TRBD2 matching over 9 bases. The receptor comes from a woman aged 25 to 39 with acute COVID-19. The CDR3 spells CASSGGLAYEQYF. In nucleotides, the CDR3 is TGTGCCAGCAGCGGGGGACTAGCTTACGAGCAGTACTTC.